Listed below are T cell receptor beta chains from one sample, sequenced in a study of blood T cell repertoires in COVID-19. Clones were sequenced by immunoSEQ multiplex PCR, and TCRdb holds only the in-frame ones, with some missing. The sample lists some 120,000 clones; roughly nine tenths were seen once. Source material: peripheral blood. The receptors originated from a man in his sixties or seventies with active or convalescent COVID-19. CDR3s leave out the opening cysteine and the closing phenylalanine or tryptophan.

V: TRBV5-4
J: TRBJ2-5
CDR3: ASSSSGQGAKTQY

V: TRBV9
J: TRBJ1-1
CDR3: ASSVGWGDVNTEAF

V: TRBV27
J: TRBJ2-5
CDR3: ASSRSRQDGGQVETQY

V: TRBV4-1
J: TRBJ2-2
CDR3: ASSPSEGFAGELF

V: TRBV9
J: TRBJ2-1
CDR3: ASSVGQGVGSYNEQF

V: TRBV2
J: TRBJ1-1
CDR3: ASSQSGQGSKRDTEAF

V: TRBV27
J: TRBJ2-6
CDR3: ASSLSRDRKGSSGANVLT

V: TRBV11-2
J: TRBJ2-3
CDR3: ASSSRGGIHTQY

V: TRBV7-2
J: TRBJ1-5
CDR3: ASSSQGRENQPQH

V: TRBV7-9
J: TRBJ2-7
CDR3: ASSLVSAFLAGDFYEQY

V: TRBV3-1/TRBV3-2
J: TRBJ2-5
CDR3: ASSQGGETGGTQY

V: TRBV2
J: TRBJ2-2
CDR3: ATTQNRGIKMGELF